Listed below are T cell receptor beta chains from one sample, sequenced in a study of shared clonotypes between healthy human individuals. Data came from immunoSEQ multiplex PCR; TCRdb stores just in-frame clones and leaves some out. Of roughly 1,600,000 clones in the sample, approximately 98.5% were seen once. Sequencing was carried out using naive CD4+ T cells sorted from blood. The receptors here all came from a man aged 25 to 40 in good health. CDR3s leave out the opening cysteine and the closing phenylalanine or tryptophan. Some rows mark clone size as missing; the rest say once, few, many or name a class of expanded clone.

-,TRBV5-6,ASSRLGYEQF
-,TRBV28,ASSPGGSYNEQF
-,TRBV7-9,ASSPWTGANYGYT
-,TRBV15,ATSTHRRVNEQY
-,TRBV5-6,ASSLRPGGAF
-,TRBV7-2,ASSPGTLSSYEQY
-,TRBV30,AWSRRGSTNEKLF
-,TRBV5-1,ASSDRGLANEQF
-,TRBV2,ASSERYRQETQY
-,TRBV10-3,AISDPASGGEQY
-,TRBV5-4,ASSLRTDTQY
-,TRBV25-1,ASSEEGGRGDNEQF
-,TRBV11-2,ASRQRKPNTEAF
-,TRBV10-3,AISGGRRGLSSYNEQF
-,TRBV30,AWSLEVSYEQY
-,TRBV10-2,ASRGTGTYEQY
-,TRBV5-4,ASSSTSGALQETQY
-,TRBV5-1,ASSLASGLYGYT
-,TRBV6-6,ASSQLSRGGELF
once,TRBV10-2,ASSEILAGVSFVPYNEQF
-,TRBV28,ASSLSPVPFGELF
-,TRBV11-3,ASSRGGSSNTEAF
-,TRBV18,ASSPLPPAGGVYNEQF
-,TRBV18,ASSPGTLDTQY
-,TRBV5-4,ASSTATQGLGKYEQY
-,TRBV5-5,ASKVGLQETQY